A selection of T cell receptor beta chains follows, all from one sample in a study of brain T cells in children with intractable seizures. The data were produced by immunoSEQ multiplex PCR, yet TCRdb's version contains in-frame clones alone and is incomplete. The sample holds around 44,000 clones, 90% seen once. The sample was peripheral blood, taken at surgery. These receptors were taken from a girl aged 2-10 years with tuberous sclerosis and intractable seizures. CDR3s include the opening cysteine and the closing phenylalanine or tryptophan. D genes are given only for firm matches. Where a row states a size, it is once, few, many or the class of an expanded clone; other rows omit it.

TRBV28	TRBJ1-6	NA	NA	CASSWGAGNSPLHF	TGTGCCAGCAGTTGGGGCGCCGGTAATTCACCCCTCCACTTT
TRBV9	TRBJ1-1	once	NA	CASSVAGRVTEAFF	TGTGCCAGCAGCGTAGCCGGGAGGGTCACTGAAGCTTTCTTT
TRBV2	TRBJ2-6	NA	NA	CASSEMGGGGANVLTF	TGTGCCAGCAGTGAAATGGGAGGTGGTGGGGCCAACGTCCTGACTTTC
TRBV4-2	TRBJ2-1	NA	NA	CASSQDPPLDLGYNEQFF	TGTGCCAGCAGCCAAGATCCTCCCCTAGATTTAGGCTACAATGAGCAGTTCTTC
TRBV19	TRBJ1-2	NA	NA	CASSMRGNGYTF	TGTGCCAGTAGTATGAGGGGAAATGGCTACACCTTC
TRBV6-5	TRBJ2-5	NA	TRBD2	CASSFIAGGPETQYF	TGTGCCAGCAGTTTTATAGCGGGGGGGCCAGAGACCCAGTACTTC
TRBV12-3/TRBV12-4	TRBJ2-2	NA	NA	CASSLGALGELFF	TGTGCCAGCAGTTTAGGGGCCCTCGGGGAGCTGTTTTTT
TRBV9	TRBJ2-3	NA	TRBD2	CASSVSASGEVGSDTQYF	TGTGCCAGCAGCGTGTCGGCTAGCGGGGAGGTTGGATCAGATACGCAGTATTTT
TRBV30	TRBJ2-5	NA	NA	CAWSVRTGTQETQYF	TGTGCCTGGAGTGTAAGGACGGGGACCCAAGAGACCCAGTACTTC
TRBV5-1	TRBJ2-5	NA	NA	CASSLGSAGWETQYF	TGCGCCAGCAGCTTGGGATCCGCCGGGTGGGAGACCCAGTACTTC
TRBV18	TRBJ2-4	NA	NA	CASSPKGAENIQYF	TGTGCCAGCTCACCAAAAGGGGCTGAAAACATTCAGTACTTC
TRBV7-8	TRBJ1-6	NA	NA	CASSPPAANSYNSPLHF	TGTGCCAGCAGCCCGCCGGCAGCGAACTCCTATAATTCACCCCTCCACTTT
TRBV5-8	TRBJ1-3	NA	NA	CASSLTANSGNTIYF	TGTGCCAGCAGCTTGACAGCTAACTCTGGAAACACCATATATTTT
TRBV7-6	TRBJ2-1	NA	TRBD2	CASSSVGGGSSYNEQFF	TGTGCCAGCAGCTCCGTTGGGGGGGGGAGCTCCTACAATGAGCAGTTCTTC
TRBV6-5	TRBJ2-2	NA	TRBD1	CASSYSFQGATGELFF	TGTGCCAGCAGTTACTCCTTCCAGGGGGCCACCGGGGAGCTGTTTTTT
TRBV10-3	TRBJ1-1	NA	NA	CAISDGWGSNTEAFF	TGTGCCATCAGTGATGGTTGGGGCTCGAACACTGAAGCTTTCTTT
TRBV3-1/TRBV3-2	TRBJ1-5	NA	NA	CASSHNSNQPQHF	TGTGCCAGCAGCCATAATAGCAATCAGCCCCAGCATTTT
TRBV15	TRBJ2-2	NA	TRBD2	CATSRYTSEELFF	TGTGCCACCAGCAGGTATACTAGCGAGGAGCTGTTTTTT
TRBV19	TRBJ1-1	once	NA	CASSKDSRGNTEAFF	TGTGCCAGTAGTAAGGATAGTAGGGGGAACACTGAAGCTTTCTTT
TRBV6-5	TRBJ1-1	medium-sized	NA	CASSHQPVNTEAFF	TGTGCCAGCAGTCATCAGCCGGTCAACACTGAAGCTTTCTTT
TRBV4-1	TRBJ1-1	NA	NA	CASSQDGGGNTEAFF	TGCGCCAGCAGCCAAGATGGTGGGGGAAACACTGAAGCTTTCTTT
TRBV2	TRBJ2-3	NA	NA	CASSTGTGDTQYF	TGTGCCAGCAGTACAGGGACCGGAGATACGCAGTATTTT
TRBV20-1	TRBJ1-2	NA	TRBD1	CSASLPQGASYGYTF	TGCAGTGCTAGTCTGCCGCAGGGGGCCAGCTATGGCTACACCTTC
TRBV3-1/TRBV3-2	TRBJ2-7	NA	TRBD1	CASSQARSTGALYSYEQYF	TGTGCCAGCAGCCAAGCCCGTAGTACAGGGGCCCTCTACTCCTACGAGCAGTACTTC
TRBV6-5	TRBJ1-5	NA	TRBD1	CASSTRDREGQPQHF	TGTGCCAGCAGTACCCGGGACAGGGAAGGTCAGCCCCAGCATTTT
TRBV6-5	TRBJ2-2	NA	TRBD1	CASSSDRGGTGELFF	TGTGCCAGCAGTTCGGACAGGGGCGGCACCGGGGAGCTGTTTTTT
TRBV28	TRBJ1-4	NA	TRBD1	CASSLMGQPNEKLFF	TGTGCCAGCAGCTTGATGGGACAGCCAAATGAAAAACTGTTTTTT
TRBV9	TRBJ1-6	NA	TRBD1	CASREGQEGSPLHF	TGTGCCAGCAGGGAGGGACAGGAAGGATCACCCCTCCACTTT
TRBV11-2	TRBJ2-2	NA	NA	CASTTIRDRNTGELFF	TGTGCCAGCACCACCATCCGCGACCGGAACACCGGGGAGCTGTTTTTT
TRBV11-2	TRBJ2-5	NA	TRBD2	CASSLGVGGSETQYF	TGTGCCAGCAGCTTAGGGGTCGGGGGGTCCGAGACCCAGTACTTC
TRBV6-5	TRBJ2-5	once	TRBD1	CASSSGQGRQETQYF	TGTGCCAGCAGCTCTGGACAGGGGAGGCAAGAGACCCAGTACTTC
TRBV27	TRBJ2-4	NA	NA	CASTEGEGNIQYF	TGTGCCAGCACGGAAGGCGAGGGAAACATTCAGTACTTC
TRBV30	TRBJ2-5	NA	TRBD2	CAWSNYLAGLQETQYF	TGTGCCTGGAGTAATTATCTAGCGGGGCTTCAAGAGACCCAGTACTTC
TRBV18	TRBJ1-5	NA	NA	CASSLDRNQPQHF	TGTGCCAGCTCTCTCGACCGTAATCAGCCCCAGCATTTT
TRBV10-3	TRBJ1-2	once	NA	CAISGHSNYGYTF	TGTGCCATCAGTGGGCACTCCAACTATGGCTACACCTTC
TRBV20-1	TRBJ1-1	NA	NA	CSATGSYEAFF	TGCAGTGCTACAGGAAGCTATGAAGCTTTCTTT
TRBV24-1	TRBJ2-5	NA	NA	CATSDFTTVYEQETQYF	TGTGCCACCAGTGATTTTACGACGGTGTACGAGCAAGAGACCCAGTACTTC
TRBV20-1	TRBJ1-5	NA	NA	CSAGQPQHF	TGCAGTGCCGGTCAGCCCCAGCATTTT
TRBV19	TRBJ2-3	NA	NA	CASSISGDTQYF	TGTGCCAGTAGTATTTCAGGGGATACGCAGTATTTT
TRBV6-4	TRBJ2-1	NA	NA	CASSYSAFGYNEQFF	TGTGCCAGCAGTTACTCGGCTTTCGGGTACAATGAGCAGTTCTTC
TRBV9	TRBJ1-2	NA	TRBD1	CASSVEDRVGGYTF	TGTGCCAGCAGCGTAGAGGACAGGGTAGGGGGCTACACCTTC
TRBV25-1	TRBJ1-2	NA	NA	CASSVAAYGYTF	TGTGCCAGCAGTGTGGCAGCCTATGGCTACACCTTC
TRBV4-1	TRBJ1-1	NA	NA	CASSLKDSNTEAFF	TGCGCCAGCAGCCTAAAGGACAGTAACACTGAAGCTTTCTTT
TRBV30	TRBJ1-1	few	TRBD1	CAGCRQGGNTEAFF	TGTGCCGGATGCAGACAGGGGGGGAACACTGAAGCTTTCTTT
TRBV24-1	TRBJ2-5	NA	NA	CATSDVQGPQETQYF	TGTGCCACCAGTGATGTACAGGGACCTCAAGAGACCCAGTACTTC
TRBV21-1	TRBJ2-1	once	NA	CASITWGQEGYNEQFF	TGTGCCAGCATCACCTGGGGGCAGGAGGGTTACAATGAGCAGTTCTTC
TRBV2	TRBJ1-1	NA	TRBD1	CASSHRGLNTEAFF	TGTGCCAGCAGCCACAGGGGATTGAACACTGAAGCTTTCTTT
TRBV6-2/TRBV6-3	TRBJ1-2	few	NA	CASSYHERLGPKSSNYGYTF	TGTGCCAGCAGTTACCATGAGAGACTTGGGCCAAAATCTTCGAACTATGGCTACACCTTC
TRBV27	TRBJ2-1	NA	TRBD2	CASSLSAGTSGNEQFF	TGTGCCAGCAGTTTATCGGCCGGGACTAGCGGCAATGAGCAGTTCTTC
TRBV30	TRBJ1-1	NA	TRBD1	CAWDDESGTAGMGCRF	TGTGCCTGGGACGATGAAAGCGGGACAGCGGGGATGGGATGCCGCTTT
TRBV4-1	TRBJ2-2	NA	NA	CASSPGPALTGELFF	TGCGCCAGCAGCCCGGGACCCGCGCTCACCGGGGAGCTGTTTTTT
TRBV24-1	TRBJ2-1	NA	TRBD1	CATSPGGSYNEQFF	TGTGCCACCAGCCCAGGGGGCTCCTACAATGAGCAGTTCTTC
TRBV5-1	TRBJ2-5	NA	TRBD1	CASSWDRGAGETQYF	TGCGCCAGCAGCTGGGACAGGGGGGCTGGAGAGACCCAGTACTTC
TRBV27	TRBJ2-2	NA	TRBD2	CASSLLAGGTGELFF	TGTGCCAGCAGTTTACTAGCGGGGGGCACCGGGGAGCTGTTTTTT
TRBV11-2	TRBJ1-1	NA	NA	CASSLVATEAFF	TGTGCCAGCAGCTTAGTGGCGACTGAAGCTTTCTTT
TRBV4-1	TRBJ2-3	NA	TRBD1	CASSQAATGGMLDTQYF	TGCGCCAGCAGCCAAGCCGCGACAGGGGGCATGCTAGATACGCAGTATTTT
TRBV7-3	TRBJ1-4	NA	NA	CASSLAGGTNEKLFF	TGTGCCAGCAGCTTAGCGGGGGGGACTAATGAAAAACTGTTTTTT